The entry that follows covers one T cell receptor (beta chain) sequence. The antigen is undetermined. The CDR3 covers 14 residues. V gave up 6 bases and J gave up 5 bases, with 17 bases separating them. In germline, CDR1 is KGHSH, CDR2 LQKENI. The sample originates from a study of cytomegalovirus exposure and HLA in healthy donors. Study-wide points: Among TCR sequences, most were rare, though some public TCRs appeared in many donors. Other equally common chains were less clonally expanded than HLA-associated TCR beta chains, a later analysis showed.

The primer mix had 60 Vbeta and 13 Jbeta primers. Sequencing was performed with immunoSEQ multiplex PCR; in TCRdb, only in-frame clones are kept and a portion is missing. The sample's table shows around 75,000 clones. The origin of this receptor is a man in his forties in good health and CMV-seronegative. The sequenced sample was PBMCs. The chain employs TRBV18 and TRBJ2-7; tentative D call: TRBD2 (6 bases). The CDR3 coding sequence is TGTGCCAGCTCCCGGGACTTTGCGGCGGACGAGCAGTACTTC. It encodes CASSRDFAADEQYF.